The next 5 T cell receptor beta chains were all read from a single sample in a study of tumor T cells in aggressive B-cell lymphoma. Data came from immunoSEQ multiplex PCR; TCRdb stores just in-frame clones and leaves some out. The sample lists roughly 4,500 clones, around nine tenths occurring once. The source material was tumor tissue. Receptors originate from an adult with diffuse large B cell lymphoma.

V is TRBV5-1 and J is TRBJ1-3, with unresolved D. Germline-derived CDR1 and CDR2 are SGHRS and YFSETQ. CDR3 length equals 14 residues. Trimming stripped 4 bases from V and 4 bases from J, with 12 bases between. The CDR3 nucleotides read TGCGCCAGCAGCCCGGAGCTGTCGGGAAACACCATATATTTT. Its translation: CASSPELSGNTIYF.

The chain has TRBV6-5 and TRBJ2-1; 10 bases line up with TRBD2. The CDR3 is 15 amino acids. Trimming removed 0 bases from V and 15 bases from J; junction bases left unmatched: 11. In germline, CDR1 is MNHEY, CDR2 SVGAGI. The CDR3 coding sequence is TGTGCCAGCAGTTACTCACCCCCCAGCGGGGGGGCCTGGTTCTTC. Amino acids: CASSYSPPSGGAWFF.

The gene calls are TRBV29-1 and TRBJ1-1; 9 bases are shared with TRBD1. The CDR3 spans 15 residues. The germline gives CDR1 SQVTM, CDR2 ANQGSEA. The trim removed 5 bases at V and 1 base at J, leaving 8 bases unmatched. The CDR3: CSVRTTGGRNTEAFF. Here the CDR3 DNA reads TGCAGCGTTAGGACAACAGGGGGCCGGAACACTGAAGCTTTCTTT.

In DNA, the CDR3 is TGTGCCAGCACCCGGGGGGACTATGGCTACACCTTC. Its translation is CASTRGDYGYTF. V usage is TRBV13 and J usage is TRBJ1-2, with D maybe TRBD1 (5 bases). This CDR3 has 12 residues. V gave up 7 bases and J gave up 3 bases, with 9 bases separating them. Per the germline V gene, CDR1 is PRHDT and CDR2 is FYEKMQ (reference sequence).

The chain combines TRBV18 with TRBJ1-2, with D tentatively TRBD1 (5 bases). The CDR3 is 15 amino acids. CDR1 and CDR2 from the germline V gene are KGHSH and LQKENI. Trimming cost V 2 bases and J 8 bases, with 18 bases left between them. The CDR3 loop is CASSPDSVESAGYTF. CDR3 coding DNA: TGTGCCAGCTCACCAGACAGTGTGGAGTCTGCGGGCTACACCTTC.